The 15 T cell receptor beta chains in this list originate from one sample, sequenced in a study of blood T cell repertoires in COVID-19. Repertoires were generated with immunoSEQ multiplex PCR, while TCRdb's copy carries only in-frame clones and drops some. In the table there are 350,000 to 400,000 clones, roughly 90% of which are singletons. Sequencing input: PBMCs or T cells enriched from blood (not recorded which). The receptors originated from a woman younger than 45 with acute COVID-19.

The CDR3 region has the DNA TGTGCCAGTAGACCGCGGGGGGGCGGGAACACTGAAGCTTTCTTT. It translates to CASRPRGGGNTEAFF. The gene calls are TRBV19 and TRBJ1-1; a weak D match, TRBD1 (6 bases). V shed 6 bases and J shed 1 base, with 15 bases lying between them. The CDR3 is made up of 15 amino acids. The germline V gene encodes CDR1 LNHDA and CDR2 SQIVND (reference sequence).

The J gene is TRBJ2-3, the V gene TRBV29-1; 7 bases map to TRBD1. The CDR3 is 14 residues long. The V gene's germline CDR1 is SQVTM and CDR2 ANQGSEA. Trimming cost V 1 base and J 5 bases; bases outside gene matches: 6. For the CDR3, the DNA is TGCAGCGTTGAAGTTGGCAGGGGGAGAGATACGCAGTATTTT. Protein product: CSVEVGRGRDTQYF.

The chain uses TRBV6-5 and TRBJ1-1, with D tentatively TRBD1 (6 bases). The germline V gene has CDR1 MNHEY and CDR2 SVGAGI. Trimming pared 6 bases from V and 8 bases from J, leaving 19 bases between. This CDR3 is built from 14 residues. The CDR3 spells CASSLRTAAREAFF. The CDR3, as DNA: TGTGCCAGCAGCCTTAGGACAGCTGCCAGGGAAGCTTTCTTT.

The CDR3 here is CASASGESYTEAFF. The CDR3 DNA follows: TGTGCCAGTGCTTCAGGGGAAAGTTATACTGAAGCTTTCTTT. This chain uses TRBV19 with TRBJ1-1, with D possibly matching TRBD1 (6 bases). Per the germline V gene, CDR1 is LNHDA and CDR2 is SQIVND (reference sequence). The V gene lost 8 bases and the J gene lost 5 bases, with 18 bases spanning the gap. This CDR3 comprises 14 residues.

The CDR3 region is CASSLGQSGELFF. The CDR3 region has the DNA TGTGCCAGCAGCTTAGGGCAGTCCGGGGAGCTGTTTTTT. This chain joins TRBV7-2 and TRBJ2-2; D unresolved. Germline CDR1 reads SGHTA; CDR2 reads FQGNSA. V was shortened by 1 base and J by 6 bases, with 6 bases between the two germline ends. This CDR3 spans 13 amino acids.

CDR3 protein: CASSQPGGASYNEQFF. Written as DNA, the CDR3 is TGCGCCAGCAGCCAACCTGGGGGCGCTTCCTACAATGAGCAGTTCTTC. The rearrangement joins TRBV4-1 to TRBJ2-1, with a tentative D call TRBD1 (6 bases). V was trimmed by 2 bases and J by 1 base, leaving 12 bases between them. The CDR3 is 16 residues long. The germline gives CDR1 MGHRA, CDR2 YSYEKL.

CDR3 DNA: TGTGCCAGCTCACCCGGGGGGGGGCCAGGGTCCTACGAGCAGTACTTC. This encodes CASSPGGGPGSYEQYF. The chain has TRBV18 and TRBJ2-7, with 8 positions matching TRBD2. Germline-derived CDR1 and CDR2 are KGHSH and LQKENI. This CDR3 has 16 residues. With V trimmed by 3 bases and J by 1 base, 8 bases remained unmatched.

This chain uses TRBV6-4 with TRBJ2-3; 8 bases agree with TRBD2. CDR3 size: 15 residues. In germline, CDR1 is MRHNA, CDR2 SNTAGT. The trim removed 0 bases at V and 8 bases at J, leaving 7 bases unmatched. The CDR3 DNA is TGTGCCAGCAGTGACTCAACCGGGGGGGCCGCTACGCAGTATTTT. Translated: CASSDSTGGAATQYF.

The rearrangement uses TRBV3-1 (or the pseudogene TRBV3-2) and TRBJ1-1, with D unresolved. V was shortened by 0 bases and J by 1 base, with 3 bases between the two germline ends. The CDR3 is made up of 13 amino acids. Per the germline V gene, CDR1 is LGHDT and CDR2 is YNNKEL (reference sequence). This CDR3 reads CASSQDRNTEAFF. DNA for the CDR3: TGTGCCAGCAGCCAAGATCGGAACACTGAAGCTTTCTTT.

The chain recombines TRBV11-3 with TRBJ2-7, with TRBD1 matching over 9 bases. Unmatched junction bases numbered 4, after V lost 5 bases and J lost 2 bases. CDR3 length: 14 amino acids. Per the germline V gene, CDR1 is SGHNT and CDR2 is YENEEA. The CDR3 protein is CASSPGTGTYEQYF. CDR3 sequence (DNA): TGTGCCAGCAGCCCCGGGACAGGGACCTACGAGCAGTACTTC.

This chain uses TRBV11-2 with TRBJ1-4, with D perhaps matching TRBD1 (6 bases). This CDR3 comprises 15 residues. The germline V gene encodes CDR1 SGHAT and CDR2 FQNNGV. The germline V and J ends were trimmed by 5 bases and 5 bases, with 15 bases remaining between them. The CDR3 DNA sequence: TGTGCCAGCAGCCACGGCTGGGGGCGGAATGAAAAACTGTTTTTT. Translating gives CASSHGWGRNEKLFF.

This chain uses TRBV21-1 with TRBJ1-2; the table gives TRBD1 as D, unverified against the DNA. TRBV21-1 is a listed pseudogene. The CDR3 is made up of 14 amino acids. CDR3 loop: CASSLDRDCYGYTF. Written as DNA, the CDR3 is TGTGCCAGCAGCCTAGACAGGGACTGTTATGGCTACACCTTC.

V gene TRBV5-1 combines with J gene TRBJ2-3, with a possible D match to TRBD1 (6 bases). Germline CDR1 reads SGHRS; CDR2 reads YFSETQ. V was pared by 6 bases and J by 5 bases, with 10 bases between. The CDR3 contains 12 residues. For the CDR3, the DNA is TGCGCCAGCACCTTACAGGGAGATACGCAGTATTTT. As protein: CASTLQGDTQYF.

This clone was picked up one time. For the CDR3, the DNA is TGTGCCTCCGTCCCCGCGGTGAACACTGAAGCTTTCTTT. This translates into CASVPAVNTEAFF. The chain recombines TRBV19 with TRBJ1-1; D is unclear. This CDR3 is 13 amino acids long. V was cut by 11 bases and J by 0 bases, with 13 bases left in between. Germline V gives CDR1 LNHDA, CDR2 SQIVND (reference sequence).

This chain links TRBV7-9 with TRBJ2-1; D is perhaps TRBD1 (6 bases). The V end lost 8 bases, the J end lost 4 bases, and 12 bases lay between the germline ends. CDR1 is SEHNR, CDR2 FQNEAQ, per germline (reference sequence). The CDR3 runs 13 residues. The CDR3 DNA follows: TGTGCCAGCGGAAACAGGGATTACAATGAGCAGTTCTTC. Encoded protein: CASGNRDYNEQFF.